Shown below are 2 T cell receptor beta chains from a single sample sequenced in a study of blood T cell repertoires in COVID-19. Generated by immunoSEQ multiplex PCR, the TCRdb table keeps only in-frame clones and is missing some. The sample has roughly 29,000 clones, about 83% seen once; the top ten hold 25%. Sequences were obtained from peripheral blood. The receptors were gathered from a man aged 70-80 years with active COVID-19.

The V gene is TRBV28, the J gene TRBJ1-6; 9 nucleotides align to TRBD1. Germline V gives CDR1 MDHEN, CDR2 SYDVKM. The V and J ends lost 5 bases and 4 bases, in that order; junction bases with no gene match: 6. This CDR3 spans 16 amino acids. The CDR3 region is CASSPRGQGYNSPLHF. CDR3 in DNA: TGTGCCAGCAGTCCTAGGGGACAGGGATATAATTCACCCCTCCACTTT.

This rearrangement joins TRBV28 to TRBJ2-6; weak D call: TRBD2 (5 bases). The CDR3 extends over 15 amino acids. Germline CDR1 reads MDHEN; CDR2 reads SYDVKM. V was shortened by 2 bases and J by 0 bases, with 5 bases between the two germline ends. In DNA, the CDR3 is TGTGCCAGCAGTTTAGGGAGCTCTGGGGCCAACGTCCTGACTTTC. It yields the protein CASSLGSSGANVLTF. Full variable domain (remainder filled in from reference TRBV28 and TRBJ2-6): DVKVTQSSRYLVKRTGEKVFLECVQDMDHENMFWYRQDPGLGLRLIYFSYDVKMKEKGDIPEGYSVSREKKERFSLILESASTNQTSMYLCASSLGSSGANVLTFGAGSRLTVL.